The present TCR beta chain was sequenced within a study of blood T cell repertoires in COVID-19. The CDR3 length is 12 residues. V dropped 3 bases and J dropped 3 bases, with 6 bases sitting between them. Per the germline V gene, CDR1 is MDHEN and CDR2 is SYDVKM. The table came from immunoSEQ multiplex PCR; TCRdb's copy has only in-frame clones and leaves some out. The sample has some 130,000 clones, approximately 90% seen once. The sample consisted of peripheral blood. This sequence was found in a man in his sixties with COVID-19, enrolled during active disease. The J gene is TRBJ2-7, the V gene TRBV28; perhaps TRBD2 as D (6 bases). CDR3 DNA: TGTGCCAGCAGTTTGGGGGGCTACGAGCAGTACTTC. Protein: CASSLGGYEQYF.